This TCR beta chain emerged from a study of CD8+ T cells in alopecia areata. General observations from the study: Sequencing of scalp tissue also captures the resident alphabeta T cells of normal skin. Especially in alopecia totalis/universalis, lesional scalp showed greater clonality than normal scalp did.

Treatment in this sample: oral pan-JAK inhibitor, 5-10 mg twice daily. This CDR3 comprises 15 residues. Germline assignment: CDR1 SGHRS and CDR2 YFSETQ. Deletions cut 3 bases from V and 4 bases from J, with 16 bases between. This clone has just one count. What it binds is not known. Extracted RNA was reverse transcribed, and the resulting cDNA served as sequencing template. TCRdb's table, derived via immunoSEQ multiplex PCR, lists solely in-frame clones and lacks some. The repertoire includes about 220,000 clones, about 57% of them detected once, and approximately 1.4% sits in the top ten. V usage is TRBV5-1 and J usage is TRBJ1-2; D unresolved. The clonotype comes from a human donor with alopecia areata. The material was CD4+ T cells sorted from blood, obtained at week 4, from a patient treated with tofacitinib. The CDR3 is CASSSHPEGAYGYTF. The DNA of the CDR3 is TGCGCCAGCAGCTCCCATCCCGAGGGAGCCTATGGCTACACCTTC.